This TCR beta chain was sequenced for a study of OX40 agonist ivuxolimab in advanced cancers. Study at large: Cancers in dose escalation were hepatocellular, melanoma, renal cell and head and neck.

Excluded were patients having autoimmune disease history or systemic immunosuppression. Study results and limitations: There were, on average, more expanded clones in CD8+ T cells than in CD4+.

Libraries were prepared by immunoSEQ multiplex PCR; TCRdb keeps only in-frame clonotypes and omits some of them. The sample holds nearly 80,000 clones, 80% to 95% seen once. About this clone: What it recognizes is unknown.

This material consisted of CD4+ or CD8+ T cells sorted from blood, taken in a trial of the OX40 agonist ivuxolimab. The origin of this receptor is an adult with an advanced solid tumor such as melanoma, head and neck, liver or kidney cancer.

Written as DNA, the CDR3 is TGTGCCAGCAGCGAACAGGGACAGAACTATGGCTACACCTTC. Protein product: CASSEQGQNYGYTF. The genes are TRBV28 and TRBJ1-2; 7 nucleotides agree with TRBD1. Germline V gene sequence: CDR1 MDHEN, CDR2 SYDVKM. With 6 bases clipped from V and 2 bases from J, the junction kept 6 bases outside the gene matches. The length of the CDR3 is 14 residues.